The 13 T cell receptor beta chains below were found in one sample sequenced in a study of sequential checkpoint blockade in melanoma (dated by TCRdb to the late 2010s). The treatment or condition tag for this specimen amounts to: randomized to nivolumab then ipilimumab (arm A) or the reverse (arm B). Library creation used the immunoSEQ multiplex PCR assay. Not all clones reach the TCRdb copy of this immuneACCESS table, which keeps in-frame sequences only. Checked studies attribute under half of the gap to unresolved V genes and leave the rest unexplained. The sample data list under 12,000 clones, and around four fifths of these were observed just once. Clones ranked in the top ten supply 11% of the sample. Source: CD8+ T cells sorted from blood (inferred from file names), taken from a patient given nivolumab and ipilimumab in sequence. These receptors all come from a human donor with melanoma.

The rearrangement links TRBV27 to TRBJ2-7, with D possibly matching TRBD2 (6 bases). Germline assignment: CDR1 MNHEY and CDR2 SMNVEV (reference sequence). The CDR3 consists of 14 residues. V shed 4 bases and J shed 3 bases, with 13 bases lying between them. CDR3 in amino acids: CASSSHVGGYEQYF. CDR3 nucleotides: TGTGCCAGCAGTTCACATGTCGGGGGCTACGAGCAGTACTTC.

The genes are TRBV28 and TRBJ2-1, with 7 bases matching TRBD2. In germline, CDR1 is MDHEN, CDR2 SYDVKM. V was pared by 7 bases and J by 6 bases, with 12 bases of the junction left unmatched. The CDR3 sequence is 15 residues long. The chain's CDR3 is CASKAGREVFNEQFF. As DNA, the CDR3 is TGTGCCAGCAAAGCAGGGAGGGAAGTTTTCAATGAGCAGTTCTTC.

V gene TRBV6-4 combines with J gene TRBJ2-3; 8 positions agree with TRBD2. The V and J ends lost 3 bases and 1 base, in that order; junction bases with no gene match: 0. Germline-derived CDR1 and CDR2 are MRHNA and SNTAGT. This CDR3 contains 14 residues. CDR3 region: CASSERGGTDTQYF. The CDR3 nucleotides are TGTGCCAGCAGTGAGCGGGGGGGCACAGATACGCAGTATTTT.

V usage is TRBV5-1 and J usage is TRBJ2-1; D gene unclear. Germline V lookup: CDR1 SGHRS, CDR2 YFSETQ. Trimming removed 2 bases from V and 6 bases from J, with 6 bases in between. This CDR3 spans 12 amino acids. The DNA of the CDR3 is TGCGCCAGCAGCTTAGCCGGCAATGAGCAGTTCTTC. This codes for CASSLAGNEQFF.

This sequence joins TRBV9 and TRBJ1-6; D gene ambiguous. V was trimmed by 2 bases and J by 5 bases, leaving 5 bases between them. This CDR3 contains 13 residues. Per the germline V gene, CDR1 is SGDLS and CDR2 is YYNGEE. In DNA form, the CDR3 reads TGTGCCAGCAGCGTCGAGGATAATTCACCCCTCCACTTT. It is translated as CASSVEDNSPLHF.

The rearrangement links TRBV9 to TRBJ2-1; 12 bases agree with TRBD2. CDR1 and CDR2 from the germline V gene are SGDLS and YYNGEE. The J segment lost 8 bases and the V segment lost 0 bases, leaving 12 bases of the junction unmatched. This CDR3 is built from 18 residues. The CDR3, as DNA: TGTGCCAGCAGCGTAGGCTTCGGACTAGCGGGGCCCCTGGATGAGCAGTTCTTC. It encodes CASSVGFGLAGPLDEQFF.

The V gene is TRBV4-1, the J gene TRBJ2-7; TRBD2 matches 12 bases. The CDR3 is 16 amino acids. V shed 4 bases, J shed 7 bases, and the junction held 11 bases outside the gene matches. The germline CDR1 and CDR2 sequences are MGHRA and YSYEKL. The CDR3 loop reads CASSPTWSSGREEQYF. CDR3 in DNA: TGCGCCAGCAGCCCCACGTGGTCTAGCGGGAGGGAAGAGCAGTACTTC.

This sequence joins TRBV29-1 and TRBJ1-1; possibly TRBD1 for D (6 bases). Per the germline V gene, CDR1 is SQVTM and CDR2 is ANQGSEA. With 5 bases removed from V and 7 bases from J, the gap between germline ends came to 14 bases. The CDR3 consists of 12 residues. DNA of the CDR3: TGCAGCGTTTTACAGGGAAGTGGTGAAGCTTTCTTT. Protein sequence: CSVLQGSGEAFF.

The chain carries TRBV7-6 and TRBJ1-3; 8 nucleotides line up with TRBD1. The germline CDR1 and CDR2 sequences are SGHVS and FNYEAQ. The CDR3 contains 14 residues. The trim removed 4 bases at V and 3 bases at J, leaving 2 bases unmatched. CDR3 sequence (DNA): TGTGCCAGCAGCTCCGACAGGGGTGGAAACACCATATATTTT. Protein: CASSSDRGGNTIYF.

The chain employs TRBV10-1 and TRBJ2-2, with 7 nucleotides matching TRBD2. Germline trimming cut 5 bases from V and 2 bases from J; bases unmatched to any gene: 5. Germline V lookup: CDR1 WNHNN, CDR2 SYGVQD (reference sequence). This CDR3 has 15 amino acids. CDR3 nucleotide sequence: TGCGCCAGCAGTTCCCAGCGGGGCAACACCGGGGAGCTGTTTTTT. This sequence encodes CASSSQRGNTGELFF.

This clone came up a few times. V usage is TRBV6-6 and J usage is TRBJ1-6, with a weak D call TRBD1 (6 bases). Germline CDR1 and CDR2: MNHNY and SVGAGI (reference sequence). This CDR3 has 14 residues. V shed 7 bases and J shed 9 bases, with 16 bases lying between them. The CDR3 coding sequence is TGTGCCAGCAACCCCGGGACATCTGGTTCACCCCTCCACTTT. This sequence encodes CASNPGTSGSPLHF.

The chain employs TRBV7-8 and TRBJ2-7, with 11 bases aligning to TRBD2. This CDR3 is 14 amino acids long. Germline V gives CDR1 SGHVS, CDR2 FQNEAQ. The trim removed 5 bases at V and 6 bases at J, leaving 6 bases unmatched. As DNA, the CDR3 is TGTGCCAGCAGCGATAGCGGGAGGGGGGTCGAGCAGTACTTC. This encodes CASSDSGRGVEQYF.

This chain joins TRBV2 and TRBJ2-6; 8 nucleotides match TRBD1. This CDR3 has 18 amino acids. Germline lookup yields CDR1 SNHLY and CDR2 FYNNEI. V shed 10 bases and J 2 bases; nucleotides not matched to a gene: 16. CDR3 in DNA: TGTGCCACGGGAGTGGACAGGGTTAAACGGGCTGGGGCCAACGTCCTGACTTTC. Translation gives CATGVDRVKRAGANVLTF.